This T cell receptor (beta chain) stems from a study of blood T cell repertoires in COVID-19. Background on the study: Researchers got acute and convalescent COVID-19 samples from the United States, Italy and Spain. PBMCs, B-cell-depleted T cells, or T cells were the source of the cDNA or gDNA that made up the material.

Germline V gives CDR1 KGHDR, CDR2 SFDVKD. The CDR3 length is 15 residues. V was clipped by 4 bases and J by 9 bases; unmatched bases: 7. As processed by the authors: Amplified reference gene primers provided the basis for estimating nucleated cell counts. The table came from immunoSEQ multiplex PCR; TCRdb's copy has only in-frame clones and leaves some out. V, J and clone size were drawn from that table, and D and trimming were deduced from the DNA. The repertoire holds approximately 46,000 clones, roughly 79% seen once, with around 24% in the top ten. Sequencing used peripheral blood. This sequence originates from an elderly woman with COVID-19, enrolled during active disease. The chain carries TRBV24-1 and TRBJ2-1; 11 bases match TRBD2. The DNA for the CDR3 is TGTGCCACCAGTGACATTAGCGGGAGGGAGGGTGAGCAGTTCTTC. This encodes CATSDISGREGEQFF.